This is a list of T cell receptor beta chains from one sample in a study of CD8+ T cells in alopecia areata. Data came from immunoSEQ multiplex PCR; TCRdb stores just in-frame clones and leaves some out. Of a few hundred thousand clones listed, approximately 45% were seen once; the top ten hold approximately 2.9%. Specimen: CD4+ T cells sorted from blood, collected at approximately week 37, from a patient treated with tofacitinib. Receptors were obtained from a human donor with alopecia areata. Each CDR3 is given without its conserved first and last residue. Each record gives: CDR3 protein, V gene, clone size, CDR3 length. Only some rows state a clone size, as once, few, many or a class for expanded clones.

CDR3aa: ASSQGSAGGHNEQF
v_gene: TRBV4-3
abundance: .
len: 14

CDR3aa: ASSQDSSSALQY
v_gene: TRBV4-2
abundance: few
len: 12

CDR3aa: ASSPPRTLTGELF
v_gene: TRBV7-2
abundance: many
len: 13

CDR3aa: SVYTKNIQY
v_gene: TRBV29-1
abundance: few
len: 9

CDR3aa: ASSLAQGGYNEQF
v_gene: TRBV7-2
abundance: few
len: 13

CDR3aa: ASMSSGTEAF
v_gene: TRBV7-2
abundance: .
len: 10

CDR3aa: ASRGQGRDTDTQY
v_gene: TRBV6-6
abundance: .
len: 13

CDR3aa: ASTPSASSYNEQF
v_gene: TRBV6-1
abundance: once
len: 13

CDR3aa: ASSHPLGLPFGPVYEQY
v_gene: TRBV23-1
abundance: many
len: 17

CDR3aa: ASSLRATNEKLF
v_gene: TRBV7-2
abundance: .
len: 12

CDR3aa: ASSLTGQSGNTIY
v_gene: TRBV6-1
abundance: few
len: 13

CDR3aa: ASSAGRGSVDTQY
v_gene: TRBV11-3
abundance: many
len: 13

CDR3aa: ASSWERNTEAF
v_gene: TRBV18
abundance: .
len: 11

CDR3aa: AISGNRGRTEETQY
v_gene: TRBV10-3
abundance: many
len: 14

CDR3aa: ASSLEHRFSTDTQY
v_gene: TRBV13
abundance: .
len: 14

CDR3aa: AWSFGPVENEQY
v_gene: TRBV30
abundance: once
len: 12

CDR3aa: ASSQEQTSGPYEQY
v_gene: TRBV4-2
abundance: .
len: 14

CDR3aa: ASRRSGRAGADTQY
v_gene: TRBV7-9
abundance: .
len: 14

CDR3aa: ASTSGGETQY
v_gene: TRBV9
abundance: few
len: 10

CDR3aa: ASSRVRSGETQY
v_gene: TRBV7-2
abundance: .
len: 12

CDR3aa: ATTQGSEQY
v_gene: TRBV6-5
abundance: .
len: 9

CDR3aa: ASSPSGTSGANEQF
v_gene: TRBV5-1
abundance: .
len: 14

CDR3aa: ASSLLLAGSDTQY
v_gene: TRBV7-2
abundance: few
len: 13

CDR3aa: ASSRLSRGMGTDTQY
v_gene: TRBV5-4
abundance: .
len: 15

CDR3aa: ASSEGGWGPYNEQF
v_gene: TRBV5-4
abundance: few
len: 14

CDR3aa: ASSGHRAGEQY
v_gene: TRBV2
abundance: .
len: 11

CDR3aa: ASSQDRVSYEQY
v_gene: TRBV4-1
abundance: .
len: 12

CDR3aa: ASSPSGRSTDTQY
v_gene: TRBV5-1
abundance: .
len: 13

CDR3aa: ASSLLSSNDEQF
v_gene: TRBV7-6
abundance: .
len: 12

CDR3aa: ARGATRETQY
v_gene: TRBV2
abundance: .
len: 10

CDR3aa: ASSLAGQGDIQY
v_gene: TRBV5-1
abundance: once
len: 12

CDR3aa: SAADRVDYGYT
v_gene: TRBV29-1
abundance: .
len: 11

CDR3aa: AINSPRVGANVLT
v_gene: TRBV10-3
abundance: few
len: 13

CDR3aa: ASSFQRAKNIQY
v_gene: TRBV28
abundance: .
len: 12

CDR3aa: ASSPTAGGTYQETQY
v_gene: TRBV18
abundance: .
len: 15

CDR3aa: ASTGGVDSLTDTQY
v_gene: TRBV5-4
abundance: few
len: 14

CDR3aa: ASSSNTGTPNTEAF
v_gene: TRBV5-1
abundance: .
len: 14

CDR3aa: ASSLYNTEAF
v_gene: TRBV18
abundance: .
len: 10

CDR3aa: AISAPGQGSNEQF
v_gene: TRBV10-3
abundance: few
len: 13

CDR3aa: ASSPQKTNTGELF
v_gene: TRBV18
abundance: few
len: 13

CDR3aa: AWSSLFNTGELF
v_gene: TRBV30
abundance: .
len: 12

CDR3aa: ASSQGFFSGSGAWNEQF
v_gene: TRBV14
abundance: many
len: 17

CDR3aa: AITNRQGAGANVLT
v_gene: TRBV10-3
abundance: few
len: 14

CDR3aa: SVEGVSGRATQY
v_gene: TRBV29-1
abundance: few
len: 12

CDR3aa: ASSPPGTRSGANVLT
v_gene: TRBV18
abundance: .
len: 15

CDR3aa: ASTEVLAYNEQF
v_gene: TRBV2
abundance: .
len: 12

CDR3aa: AISLAGGPYEQY
v_gene: TRBV10-3
abundance: few
len: 12